This T cell receptor (beta chain) emerged from a study of T cell responses to AZD1222 COVID-19 vaccine. Overall study findings and caveats: No day 14 peak samples; only post-peak repertoires were characterized. Clonal diversity may have been underestimated, and the donors were mostly white British, with more females than males. Only 5 or 6 AZD1222 recipients were seropositive at baseline.

Germline CDR1 and CDR2: MDHEN and SYDVKM. V was clipped by 7 bases and J by 8 bases, with 18 bases between them. This CDR3 is built from 13 residues. Some clones are missing from TCRdb's copy, which holds only in-frame ones; the method was immunoSEQ multiplex PCR. Of approximately 100,000 clones listed, about 83% are singletons. A few counts support this clone. What it recognizes is unknown. The sequence came from an adult in good health. The V gene is TRBV28, the J gene TRBJ2-7; weak D call: TRBD2 (5 bases). Material: peripheral blood, obtained on day 0 of AZD1222 vaccination. The CDR3 loop reads CASMNTREGKQYF. The CDR3 nucleotides read TGTGCCAGCATGAATACCCGGGAAGGAAAGCAGTACTTC.